This T cell receptor beta chain emerged from a study of blood T cells in healthy people across ages. Per the germline V gene, CDR1 is LNHNV and CDR2 is YYDKDF (reference sequence). This CDR3 has 16 residues. V lost 5 bases and J lost 4, with 20 bases in between. This clonotype was recorded many times. For the second PCR, which ran for about 7 to 11 cycles, a sample-barcoded 5' primer and a J-beta primer mix were used. MiXCR, applied by TCRdb to the 5' RACE reads, yields one record per CDR3 protein. This sample has 600,000 or so distinct CDR3 sequences; about 30% occur once, and the top ten carry more than 15%.

V gene TRBV15 combines with J gene TRBJ1-1, with a weak D call TRBD1 (5 bases). The origin of this receptor is a woman older than 75 in good health. Sequenced input: blood. DNA for the CDR3: TGTGCCACCAGCTCCCCTGCCGGGGGAAGAGGCACTGAAGCTTTCTTT. Residues: CATSSPAGGRGTEAFF.